This T cell receptor (beta chain) comes out of a study of graft-versus-host responses after intestinal transplantation. At the level of the study: As for transplant type, recipients had multivisceral, liver-intestinal, or isolated intestinal grafts. Study-level points and caveats: Recipient marrow showed GvH clones, some seen first in ileum or blood. Peak circulating GvH clone levels were associated with early post-transplant HvG declines.

Data came from immunoSEQ multiplex PCR; TCRdb stores just in-frame clones and leaves some out. The sample holds 45,000 to 55,000 clones, roughly 91% seen once. As for this clone: No antigen is known for it.

Per germline, CDR1 SGHVS and CDR2 FNYEAQ. The V gene end was trimmed by 1 base and the J gene end by 2 bases; junction bases not matched to a gene: 2. CDR3 length equals 15 residues. This rearrangement joins TRBV7-6 to TRBJ1-1, with 9 bases fitting TRBD1. The sequencing here drew on PBMCs, taken around 27 months after a first intestinal transplant, on the day of a second. This sequence originates from a human patient who received an intestinal transplant, so some T cells may come from the graft donor. The CDR3 spells CASSLGDRANTEAFF. In DNA, the CDR3 is TGTGCCAGCAGCTTAGGGGACAGGGCTAACACTGAAGCTTTCTTT. Filled out from reference TRBV7-6 and TRBJ1-1, the complete variable domain reads GAGVSQSPRYKVTKRGQDVALRCDPISGHVSLYWYRQALGQGPEFLTYFNYEAQQDKSGLPNDRFSAERPEGSISTLTIQRTEQRDSAMYRCASSLGDRANTEAFFGQGTRLTVV.